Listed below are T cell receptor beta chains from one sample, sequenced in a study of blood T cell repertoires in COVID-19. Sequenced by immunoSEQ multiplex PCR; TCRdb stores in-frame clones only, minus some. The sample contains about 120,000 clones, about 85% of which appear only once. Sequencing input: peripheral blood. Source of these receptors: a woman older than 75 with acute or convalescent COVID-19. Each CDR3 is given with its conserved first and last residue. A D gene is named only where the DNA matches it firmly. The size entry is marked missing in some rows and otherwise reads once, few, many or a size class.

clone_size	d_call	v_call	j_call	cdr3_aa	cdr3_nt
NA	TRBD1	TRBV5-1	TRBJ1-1	CASLTGFGVDTEAFF	TGCGCCAGCCTGACAGGGTTCGGGGTAGACACTGAAGCTTTCTTT
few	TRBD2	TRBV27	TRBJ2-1	CASSPIGGEGYNEQFF	TGTGCCAGCAGCCCCATCGGGGGGGAGGGCTACAATGAGCAGTTCTTC
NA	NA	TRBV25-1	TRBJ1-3	CASSEWGRGIGDTIYF	TGTGCCAGCAGTGAATGGGGGAGGGGGATTGGGGACACCATATATTTT
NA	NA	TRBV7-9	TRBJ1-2	CASSLGQGIGYTF	TGTGCCAGCAGCTTAGGTCAGGGTATTGGCTACACCTTC
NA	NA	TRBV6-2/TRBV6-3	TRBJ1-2	CASSPDTFNYGYTF	TGTGCCAGCAGCCCGGACACATTTAACTATGGCTACACCTTC
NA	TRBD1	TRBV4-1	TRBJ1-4	CASSQMGQGEGKLFF	TGCGCCAGCAGTCAAATGGGACAGGGGGAGGGAAAACTGTTTTTT
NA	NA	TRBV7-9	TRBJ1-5	CASSLEGPGQPQHF	TGTGCCAGCAGCTTAGAGGGGCCCGGCCAGCCCCAGCATTTT
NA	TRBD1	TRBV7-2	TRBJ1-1	CASSPDRGKAFF	TGTGCCAGCAGCCCGGACAGGGGTAAGGCTTTCTTT
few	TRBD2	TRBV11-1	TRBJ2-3	CASSLGRGLFGDTQYF	TGTGCCAGCAGCTTGGGGCGGGGGTTGTTTGGAGATACGCAGTATTTT
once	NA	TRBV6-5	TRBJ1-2	CASSSTPDSYGYTF	TGTGCCAGCAGTTCCACCCCAGACAGCTATGGCTACACCTTC
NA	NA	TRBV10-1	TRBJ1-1	CASRDRINTEAFF	TGCGCCAGCAGGGACAGAATTAACACTGAAGCTTTCTTT
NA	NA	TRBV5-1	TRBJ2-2	CASSFPPGHSTAGELFF	TGCGCCAGCAGCTTTCCGCCGGGACACTCAACTGCCGGGGAGCTGTTTTTT
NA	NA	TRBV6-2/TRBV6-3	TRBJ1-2	CASSYPEDIKHYGYTF	TGTGCCAGCAGTTACCCTGAGGACATCAAGCACTATGGCTACACCTTC
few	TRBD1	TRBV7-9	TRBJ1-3	CASTLLGTVSGNTIYF	TGTGCCAGCACCCTACTCGGGACAGTCTCTGGAAACACCATATATTTT
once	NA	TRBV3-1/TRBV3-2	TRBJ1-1	CASSQVGGYTEAFF	TGTGCCAGCAGCCAAGTCGGAGGGTACACTGAAGCTTTCTTT
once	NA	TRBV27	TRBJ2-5	CASRRTGLQETQYF	TGTGCCAGCAGGCGGACAGGACTACAAGAGACCCAGTACTTC
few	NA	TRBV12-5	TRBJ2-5	CASGLETQYF	TGTGCTAGTGGCCTAGAGACCCAGTACTTC
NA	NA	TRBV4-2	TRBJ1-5	CASSQTLNQPQHF	TGTGCCAGCAGCCAAACTCTCAATCAGCCCCAGCATTTT
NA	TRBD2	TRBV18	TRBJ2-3	CASSPGSGGDTDTQYF	TGTGCCAGCTCCCCGGGCAGCGGGGGGGACACAGATACGCAGTATTTT
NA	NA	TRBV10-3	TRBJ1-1	CAISDRDKGEAFF	TGTGCCATCAGTGACAGGGATAAGGGTGAAGCTTTCTTT
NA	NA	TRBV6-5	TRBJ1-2	CASSSRPAGIDGHTF	TGTGCCAGCAGTTCTCGGCCGGCGGGTATAGATGGCCACACCTTC
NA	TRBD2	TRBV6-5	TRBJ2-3	CASTGGTDTQYF	TGTGCCAGCACGGGGGGAACAGATACGCAGTATTTT
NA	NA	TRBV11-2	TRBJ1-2	CASSPVNNYGYTF	TGTGCCAGCAGCCCAGTAAATAACTATGGCTACACCTTC
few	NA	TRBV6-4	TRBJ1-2	CASSSQGLGGYTF	TGTGCCAGCAGCTCTCAGGGTTTAGGTGGCTACACCTTC
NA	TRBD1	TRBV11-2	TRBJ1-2	CASRSLAATGRRGYYGYTF	TGTGCCAGCAGGTCGCTGGCAGCGACAGGGAGAAGGGGGTACTATGGCTACACCTTC
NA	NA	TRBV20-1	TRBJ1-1	CSASFQGIGTEAFF	TGCAGTGCTAGTTTTCAGGGAATCGGGACTGAAGCTTTCTTT
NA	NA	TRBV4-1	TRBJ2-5	CASSQQGGQETQYF	TGCGCCAGCAGCCAACAGGGGGGCCAAGAGACCCAGTACTTC
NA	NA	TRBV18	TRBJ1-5	CASSPDRHPNQPQHF	TGTGCCAGCTCACCTGACAGGCACCCCAATCAGCCCCAGCATTTT
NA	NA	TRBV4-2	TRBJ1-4	CASRGPNEKLFF	TGTGCCTCTAGGGGTCCAAATGAAAAACTGTTTTTT
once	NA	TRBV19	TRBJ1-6	CASASSSYNSPLHF	TGTGCCAGTGCGAGTAGCTCCTATAATTCACCCCTCCACTTT
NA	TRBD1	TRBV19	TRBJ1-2	CASSPRQGTTYGYTF	TGTGCCAGTAGCCCTCGACAGGGGACCACTTATGGCTACACCTTC
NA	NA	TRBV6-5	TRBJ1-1	CASSDAGTSEAFF	TGTGCCAGCAGCGACGCTGGGACATCTGAAGCTTTCTTT
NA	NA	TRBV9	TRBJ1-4	CASSVDGTPGEKLFF	TGTGCCAGCAGCGTAGATGGGACTCCCGGGGAAAAACTGTTTTTT
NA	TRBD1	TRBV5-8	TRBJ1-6	CASSLQGTGNSPLHF	TGTGCCAGCAGCTTGCAAGGGACAGGAAATTCACCCCTCCACTTT
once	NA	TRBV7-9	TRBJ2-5	CASSSTGGETQYF	TGTGCCAGCAGCTCGACCGGGGGAGAGACCCAGTACTTC
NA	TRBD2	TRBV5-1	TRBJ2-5	CASSSRGGGTQETQYF	TGCGCCAGCAGCTCCCGCGGGGGGGGGACCCAAGAGACCCAGTACTTC
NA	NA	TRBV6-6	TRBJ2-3	CASSYSWTDSTDTQYF	TGTGCCAGCAGTTACTCGTGGACTGACAGCACAGATACGCAGTATTTT
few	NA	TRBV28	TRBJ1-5	CASTETGGQGQPQHF	TGTGCCAGCACCGAAACGGGGGGGCAGGGTCAGCCCCAGCATTTT
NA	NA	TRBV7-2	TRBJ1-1	CASSSDASGYTEAFF	TGTGCCAGCAGCTCGGACGCCAGCGGGTACACTGAAGCTTTCTTT
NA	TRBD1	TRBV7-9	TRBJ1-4	CASSLVPGTGREKLFF	TGTGCCAGCAGCTTAGTTCCCGGGACAGGGAGGGAAAAACTGTTTTTT
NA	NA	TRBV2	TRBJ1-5	CASTQTGGNQPQHF	TGTGCCAGCACCCAGACCGGGGGCAATCAGCCCCAGCATTTT
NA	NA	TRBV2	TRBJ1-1	CASSERGGLRAEAFF	TGTGCCAGCAGTGAACGCGGGGGGCTGCGCGCTGAAGCTTTCTTT
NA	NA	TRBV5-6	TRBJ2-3	CASSIPNTDTQYF	TGTGCCAGCAGCATCCCTAACACAGATACGCAGTATTTT
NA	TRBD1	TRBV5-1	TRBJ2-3	CASSFRTGSTDTQYF	TGCGCCAGCAGCTTCAGGACAGGTAGCACAGATACGCAGTATTTT
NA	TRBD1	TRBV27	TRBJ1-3	CASSPRQGGRSSGNTIYF	TGTGCCAGCAGTCCCCGGCAAGGGGGCAGGAGCTCTGGAAACACCATATATTTT
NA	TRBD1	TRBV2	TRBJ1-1	CAGTGDGYTEAFF	TGTGCCGGCACAGGGGACGGCTACACTGAAGCTTTCTTT